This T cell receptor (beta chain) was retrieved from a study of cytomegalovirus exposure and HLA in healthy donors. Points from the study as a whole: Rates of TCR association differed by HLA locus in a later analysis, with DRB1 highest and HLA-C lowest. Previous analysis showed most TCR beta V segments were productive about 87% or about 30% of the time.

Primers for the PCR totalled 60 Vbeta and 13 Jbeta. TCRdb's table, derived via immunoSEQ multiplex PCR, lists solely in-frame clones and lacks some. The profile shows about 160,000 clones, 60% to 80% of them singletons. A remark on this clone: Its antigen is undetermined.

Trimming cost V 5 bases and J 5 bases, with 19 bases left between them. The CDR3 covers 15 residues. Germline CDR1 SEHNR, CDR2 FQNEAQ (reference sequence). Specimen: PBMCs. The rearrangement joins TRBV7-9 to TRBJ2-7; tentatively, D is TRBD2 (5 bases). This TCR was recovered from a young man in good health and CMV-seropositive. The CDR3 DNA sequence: TGTGCCAGCAGCGCGGAGGACGCTGGAGGTAACGAGCAGTACTTC. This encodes CASSAEDAGGNEQYF.